These T cell receptor beta chains were read from a single sample in a study of CD8+CD57+ T cells in acquired aplastic anemia. TCRdb fed the reads into MiXCR, producing one record per CDR3 protein. This table has approximately 200,000 distinct CDR3 sequences, roughly 55% appearing once. Sequencing was carried out using sorted CD4+, CD8+, or CD8+CD57+ T cells (not recorded which) from PBMCs. The source is a human donor in good health. The CDR3 runs from the conserved cysteine through the conserved F or W. D genes are given only for firm matches. Clone size is given for some rows only: seen once, a few or many times, or a class if the clone is expanded.

size: NA; D: TRBD2; V: TRBV7-2; length: 14; J: TRBJ2-7; DNA: TGTGCCAGCAGCTTCGGTCTCGCGGGAGAAAACCAGTACTTC; CDR3: CASSFGLAGENQYF
size: NA; D: NA; V: TRBV20-1; length: 12; J: TRBJ2-7; DNA: TGCAGTCCGGGACCGGCTATCTACGAGCAGTACTTC; CDR3: CSPGPAIYEQYF
size: NA; D: NA; V: TRBV19; length: 14; J: TRBJ2-3; DNA: TGTGCCAGTATGGACCGGAAGACCTCCGATACGCAGTATTTT; CDR3: CASMDRKTSDTQYF
size: NA; D: TRBD1; V: TRBV20-1; length: 15; J: TRBJ2-7; DNA: TGCAGTGCCAGCAGTCCTACAGGGGGCGCTTACGAGCAGTACTTC; CDR3: CSASSPTGGAYEQYF
size: NA; D: NA; V: TRBV7-2; length: 17; J: TRBJ2-7; DNA: TGTGCCAGCAGCTTAGCTTCGGGTCGACCGGCCTCCTACGAGCAGTACTTC; CDR3: CASSLASGRPASYEQYF
size: NA; D: NA; V: TRBV7-9; length: 14; J: TRBJ1-1; DNA: TGTGCCAGCAGAGCTGACACCATGAACACTGAAGCTTTCTTT; CDR3: CASRADTMNTEAFF
size: NA; D: TRBD1; V: TRBV10-3; length: 15; J: TRBJ2-2; DNA: TGTGCCATCAGTGAGTCCAGGGGGAGCACCGGGGAGCTGTTTTTT; CDR3: CAISESRGSTGELFF
size: NA; D: NA; V: TRBV29-1; length: 8; J: TRBJ2-3; DNA: TGCAGCGTTGAGACGCAGTATTTT; CDR3: CSVETQYF
size: NA; D: NA; V: TRBV7-9; length: 15; J: TRBJ2-5; DNA: TGTGCCAGCAGCTTAGGGACGCAAGAAGAAGAGACCCAGTACTTC; CDR3: CASSLGTQEEETQYF
size: NA; D: TRBD1; V: TRBV7-2; length: 16; J: TRBJ2-5; DNA: TGTGCCAGCAGTTTCCTGACAGGGAGAGTTAGAGAGACCCAGTACTTC; CDR3: CASSFLTGRVRETQYF
size: NA; D: NA; V: TRBV10-3; length: 15; J: TRBJ1-2; DNA: TGTGCCATCAGTGTCGAGATGGGGGCTGGGTATGGCTACACCTTC; CDR3: CAISVEMGAGYGYTF
size: NA; D: NA; V: TRBV12-3/TRBV12-4; length: 11; J: TRBJ2-1; DNA: TGTGCCAGCAGTTTTCTGGGCGAGCAGTTCTTC; CDR3: CASSFLGEQFF
size: many; D: TRBD2; V: TRBV9; length: 16; J: TRBJ2-1; DNA: TGTGCCAGCAGCCCACAAGGACTAGCGGTTTACAATGAGCAGTTCTTC; CDR3: CASSPQGLAVYNEQFF
size: NA; D: NA; V: TRBV2; length: 16; J: TRBJ1-2; DNA: TGTGCCAGCAGTCAAACGGACGAAACGACTAACTATGGCTACAACTTC; CDR3: CASSQTDETTNYGYNF
size: NA; D: TRBD1; V: TRBV10-3; length: 14; J: TRBJ1-1; DNA: TGTGCCATCAGGCCTCAGGGGGCGGACACTGAAGCTTTCTTT; CDR3: CAIRPQGADTEAFF
size: NA; D: TRBD1; V: TRBV25-1; length: 15; J: TRBJ2-7; DNA: TGTGCCAGCAGTGAACTGGGACAGGGGGAGTACGAGCAGTACTTC; CDR3: CASSELGQGEYEQYF
size: NA; D: NA; V: TRBV7-8; length: 14; J: TRBJ1-2; DNA: TGTGCCAGCAGCCTAGGAAAACAGGGATACGGCTACACCTTC; CDR3: CASSLGKQGYGYTF
size: NA; D: NA; V: TRBV24-1; length: 15; J: TRBJ2-7; DNA: TGTGCCACCAGTGCCTCCCCGGGGACCACCTACGAGCAGTACTTC; CDR3: CATSASPGTTYEQYF
size: few; D: TRBD2; V: TRBV19; length: 16; J: TRBJ2-7; DNA: TGTGCCAGTAGTGCCACCCTGGGAAGCGGGAGAAGAGAGCAGTACTTC; CDR3: CASSATLGSGRREQYF
size: NA; D: NA; V: TRBV24-1; length: 13; J: TRBJ1-2; DNA: TGTGCCACCAGTGAATCAGATTACTATGGCTACACCTTC; CDR3: CATSESDYYGYTF
size: many; D: NA; V: TRBV27; length: 14; J: TRBJ2-5; DNA: TGTGCCAGCAGTCACCCTACAGGGAAAGAGACCCAGTACTTC; CDR3: CASSHPTGKETQYF
size: NA; D: NA; V: TRBV12-5; length: 15; J: TRBJ2-3; DNA: TGTGCTAGTGGTGCGGTGGTCTCCAGCACAGATACGCAGTATTTT; CDR3: CASGAVVSSTDTQYF
size: NA; D: NA; V: TRBV7-3; length: 14; J: TRBJ1-1; DNA: TGTGCCAGCAGCTTAAAATGGGACGGCTCGGAAGCTTTCTTT; CDR3: CASSLKWDGSEAFF
size: few; D: NA; V: TRBV20-1; length: 14; J: TRBJ2-7; DNA: TGCAGTGCTACCACAGAGGAGGTTGTCTACGAGCAGTACTTC; CDR3: CSATTEEVVYEQYF
size: NA; D: NA; V: TRBV5-1; length: 11; J: TRBJ1-2; DNA: TGCGCCAGCCCTGTCTACTATGGCTACACCTTC; CDR3: CASPVYYGYTF
size: NA; D: TRBD2; V: TRBV25-1; length: 18; J: TRBJ2-6; DNA: TGTGCCAGCAGTGAATATGGTGGGAGGGGTTCTGGGGCCAACGTCCTGACTTTC; CDR3: CASSEYGGRGSGANVLTF
size: once; D: NA; V: TRBV29-1; length: 13; J: TRBJ2-1; DNA: TGCAGCGTTGAGGGATATAATTACAATGAGCAGTTCTTC; CDR3: CSVEGYNYNEQFF
size: NA; D: TRBD2; V: TRBV5-8; length: 14; J: TRBJ2-7; DNA: TGTGCCAGCAGCTTAGAGGCGGGGGATCCAGAGCAGTACTTC; CDR3: CASSLEAGDPEQYF
size: NA; D: NA; V: TRBV25-1; length: 14; J: TRBJ1-6; DNA: TGTGCCAGCAGGGCGAGGGATCAGGGCTCACCCCTCCACTTT; CDR3: CASRARDQGSPLHF
size: NA; D: TRBD2; V: TRBV15; length: 14; J: TRBJ2-7; DNA: TGTGCCACCAGCAGAGGTCTAGCGGTATACGAGCAGTACTTC; CDR3: CATSRGLAVYEQYF
size: few; D: NA; V: TRBV2; length: 16; J: TRBJ2-3; DNA: TGTGCCAGCAGACTCGACAGCGCCGGGGGCACAGATACGCAGTATTTT; CDR3: CASRLDSAGGTDTQYF
size: once; D: TRBD1; V: TRBV7-8; length: 17; J: TRBJ2-7; DNA: TGTGCCAGCAGCTTAGCTGTCTGGAGACAGGGGTTCAACGAGCAGTACTTC; CDR3: CASSLAVWRQGFNEQYF
size: NA; D: NA; V: TRBV15; length: 15; J: TRBJ2-1; DNA: TGTGCCACCAGCGGAGGCTTGCAGGGCTACAATGAGCAGTTCTTC; CDR3: CATSGGLQGYNEQFF
size: NA; D: TRBD2; V: TRBV7-2; length: 16; J: TRBJ2-2; DNA: TGTGCCAGCAGCTTAGTTGGCGGGGGTTACACCGGGGAGCTGGTTTTT; CDR3: CASSLVGGGYTGELVF
size: NA; D: NA; V: TRBV5-1; length: 14; J: TRBJ2-1; DNA: TGTGCCAGCAGCCCGGGAACCCCGGGGTACGAGCAGTTCTTC; CDR3: CASSPGTPGYEQFF
size: NA; D: NA; V: TRBV13; length: 12; J: TRBJ1-2; DNA: TGTGCCAGCAGTTATTCTCACTATGGCTACACCTTC; CDR3: CASSYSHYGYTF
size: NA; D: NA; V: TRBV15; length: 13; J: TRBJ2-7; DNA: TGTGCCACCAGCAGAGGGAGGATATACGAGCAGTACTTC; CDR3: CATSRGRIYEQYF
size: many; D: NA; V: TRBV18; length: 13; J: TRBJ2-7; DNA: TGTGCCAGCTCACCACTGTGGAACTACGAGCAGTACTTC; CDR3: CASSPLWNYEQYF
size: NA; D: TRBD2; V: TRBV24-1; length: 14; J: TRBJ2-2; DNA: TGTGCCACCAGTGAAGCGGGGGCTGGCGGGGAGCTGTTTTTT; CDR3: CATSEAGAGGELFF